This T cell receptor beta chain was recorded in a study of circulating CD8 cells and anti-PD-1 response in melanoma. About the study: Six of 13 patients had prior targeted therapy or immunotherapy; seven did not. Response groups: complete/partial responders versus stable/progressive non-responders.

Four subsets defined by PD-1 and/or TIGIT were sorted from live CD3+CD8+TCRalphabeta+ cells. The study's findings and limits: The cohort mixed treatment-naive and previously treated patients. TIGIT repertoires were least diverse, DNEG repertoires most diverse.

Using approximately 15 ng of total RNA, TCR libraries were made with the QIAseq Immune Repertoire TCR panel. TCRdb passed the reads through MiXCR, listing each CDR3 protein once. Among 2,000 or so distinct CDR3 sequences, 6% to 6.5% were seen once, and the ten largest hold approximately 3%. This CDR3 has 14 amino acids. Trimming took off 3 bases at V and 3 bases at J, with 12 bases between the two ends. Germline assignment: CDR1 MDHEN and CDR2 SYDVKM. By frequency in the sample, this clonotype is medium-sized (0.01 to 0.1%). Its antigen is as yet unknown. This receptor was taken from a human donor with melanoma. This chain connects TRBV28 to TRBJ2-7; D might be TRBD2 (6 bases). Sequenced material: CD8+ T cells from PBMCs, taken at baseline or after one month of anti-PD-1 therapy (not recorded which). CDR3 sequence: CASSFGRTIYEQYF. Here the CDR3 DNA reads TGTGCCAGCAGTTTCGGCAGGACTATCTACGAGCAGTACTTC.